The rows below give T cell receptor beta chains drawn from one sample of a study of metastatic and nonmetastatic thyroid tumors. TCRdb re-clonotyped the PCR reads through MiXCR. The sample has 35,000 to 40,000 clones; around 27% are singletons. The sequencing sample was made of blood. Receptor source: a male donor with papillary thyroid cancer or a benign thyroid nodule (not recorded which). Some clones in this sample may be carry-over from other donors' samples. Both conserved end residues are part of each CDR3. D genes are given only for firm matches. Size is stated for part of the rows, as once, few or many counts, or as a class when the clone is expanded.

J | size | V | D | DNA | CDR3
TRBJ2-1 | - | TRBV10-3 | - | TGTGCCATCAGTGGCTGTATAACCCACAATGAGCAGTTCTTC | CAISGCITHNEQFF
TRBJ2-3 | few | TRBV10-1 | TRBD1 | TGCGCCAGCAGAGGGACAGGCGGAGATACGCAGTATTTT | CASRGTGGDTQYF
TRBJ2-7 | many | TRBV27 | - | TGTGCCAGCAGTGCCCTTATGGCCTACGAGCAGTACTTC | CASSALMAYEQYF
TRBJ2-7 | few | TRBV6-2/TRBV6-3 | TRBD2 | TGTGCCAGCAGTTACTCGAAACGAGATAGCGGGAGGGTGAGATACGAGCAGTACTTC | CASSYSKRDSGRVRYEQYF
TRBJ2-7 | - | TRBV24-1 | - | TGTGCCACCAGCCATACAGTCGCCCACGAGCAGTACTTC | CATSHTVAHEQYF
TRBJ2-3 | few | TRBV12-3/TRBV12-4 | - | TGTGCCAGCAGTACTTCCAGCCCGGCCTCACTAAGCACAGATACGCAGTATTTT | CASSTSSPASLSTDTQYF
TRBJ1-6 | few | TRBV6-1 | - | TGTGCCAGCAGTTTAACTATTACGAATTCACCCCTCCACTTT | CASSLTITNSPLHF
TRBJ2-1 | many | TRBV13 | - | TGTGCCAGCAGCCCGCGGGGTTTGGGTGAGCAGTTCTTC | CASSPRGLGEQFF
TRBJ2-3 | many | TRBV6-1 | - | TGTGCCAGCACTCAGGGGGGAGGCACAGATACGCAGTATTTT | CASTQGGGTDTQYF
TRBJ2-7 | few | TRBV28 | - | TGTGCCAGCAGTTCGAGAACTACGGGACTCTACGAGCAGTACTTC | CASSSRTTGLYEQYF
TRBJ2-7 | - | TRBV7-2 | TRBD1 | TGTGCCAGCAGCTTAGGAGGGACAGGGGGTAACGAGCAGTACTTC | CASSLGGTGGNEQYF
TRBJ2-3 | medium-sized | TRBV6-2/TRBV6-3 | - | TGTGCCAGCAGTTACTCCCAGCACACAGATACGCAGTATTTT | CASSYSQHTDTQYF
TRBJ2-5 | - | TRBV20-1 | - | TGCAGTGCTAGAGCCACCTACTCAGAGACCCAGTACTTC | CSARATYSETQYF
TRBJ2-2 | medium-sized | TRBV11-2 | - | TGTGCCAGCAGCTTAGTTCCCAGGGACGGCACCGGGGAGCTGTTTTTT | CASSLVPRDGTGELFF
TRBJ2-3 | many | TRBV5-1 | TRBD1 | TGCGCCAGCAGCATGGGGACAGTCACAGATACGCAGTATTTT | CASSMGTVTDTQYF
TRBJ2-7 | few | TRBV20-1 | - | TGCAGTGCTAGAGAAGGGGGGAGCTCCTACGAGCAGTACTTC | CSAREGGSSYEQYF
TRBJ1-2 | many | TRBV27 | - | TGTGCCAGCAGACCCCCGGGCAGATCTAACTATGGCTACACCTTC | CASRPPGRSNYGYTF
TRBJ1-6 | - | TRBV20-1 | - | TGCAGTGCTAGACCGACAGTGGCCCTAAATAATTCACCCCTCCACTTT | CSARPTVALNNSPLHF
TRBJ2-5 | many | TRBV28 | - | TGTGCCAGCAGGTCCGGACTACATCTGCTCACACTACAAGAGACCCAGTACTTC | CASRSGLHLLTLQETQYF
TRBJ2-7 | medium-sized | TRBV6-1 | - | TGTGCCAGCAGTGTGCAGTCCAGATACGAGCAGTACTTC | CASSVQSRYEQYF
TRBJ2-2 | - | TRBV2 | TRBD2 | TGTGCCAGCAGACCCCTATCGGGAGGGCCGATCGGGGAGCTGTTTTTT | CASRPLSGGPIGELFF
TRBJ2-2 | few | TRBV25-1 | - | TGTGCCAGCAGTGACCACCCTCGCGATACGAACACCGGGGAGCTGTTTTTT | CASSDHPRDTNTGELFF
TRBJ2-2 | - | TRBV11-1 | TRBD2 | TGTGCCAGCAGCTTAGTTTTGGCTAGCGGGAGTCCTATCGGGGAGCTGTTTTTT | CASSLVLASGSPIGELFF
TRBJ1-2 | once | TRBV11-2 | TRBD1 | TGTGCCAGCAGCGCCTCGCAGGGGGCAAACTATGGCTACACCTTC | CASSASQGANYGYTF
TRBJ2-3 | many | TRBV20-1 | - | TGCAGTGCTAGTGGTATCCAGACGGATACGCAGTATTTT | CSASGIQTDTQYF
TRBJ2-7 | - | TRBV20-1 | TRBD2 | TGCAGTGCTAGAAGGTCTAGCGGGAGCCCCTACGAGCAGTACTTC | CSARRSSGSPYEQYF
TRBJ2-7 | - | TRBV6-1 | TRBD2 | TGTGCCACCAGTTGTGGGACTAGCTGGAGCTACGAGCGGTACTTC | CATSCGTSWSYERYF
TRBJ2-1 | once | TRBV11-1 | - | TGTGCCAGCAGCTTAATATCTCCTTTCGGGAATGAGCAGTTCTTC | CASSLISPFGNEQFF
TRBJ1-6 | - | TRBV11-2 | - | TGTGCCAGCAGCTTAGGCAGGGTTTCACCCCTCCACTTT | CASSLGRVSPLHF
TRBJ2-7 | - | TRBV6-4 | TRBD2 | TGTGCCAGCATCCAGGGGGTTTGTACGGGACTAGCGGGATTCCCCTCCTACGAGCAGTACTTC | CASIQGVCTGLAGFPSYEQYF
TRBJ2-2 | few | TRBV12-3/TRBV12-4 | TRBD2 | TGTGCCAGCAGTCGACTAGCGGGGGGGCACACCGGGGAGCTGTTTTTT | CASSRLAGGHTGELFF
TRBJ2-1 | - | TRBV7-3 | TRBD1 | TGTGCCAGCAGCTTGACAGGGAGCTCCTACAATGAGCAGTTCTTC | CASSLTGSSYNEQFF
TRBJ2-1 | few | TRBV11-2 | - | TGTGCCAGCAGCTTAGGCAGCGAATCCTACAATGAGCAGTTCTTC | CASSLGSESYNEQFF
TRBJ2-7 | - | TRBV7-2 | - | TGTGCCAGCAGCTTAGAGATAGGCTACTACGAGCAGTACTTC | CASSLEIGYYEQYF
TRBJ1-2 | few | TRBV9 | - | TGTGCCAGCAGCGTCCACGGGTACGTCAACTATGGCTACACCTTC | CASSVHGYVNYGYTF
TRBJ1-2 | - | TRBV7-2 | TRBD1 | TGTGCCAGCAGCCCCGGACAGGGGGGCGGCTACACCTTC | CASSPGQGGGYTF
TRBJ1-3 | - | TRBV3-1 | - | TGTGCCAGCAGCCAAGAGGGGGGAAACACCATATATTTT | CASSQEGGNTIYF
TRBJ2-2 | - | TRBV11-2 | TRBD2 | TGTGCCAGCAGATTACGACTAGCGGGAACCGGGGAGCTGTTTTTT | CASRLRLAGTGELFF
TRBJ2-2 | - | TRBV27 | - | TGTGCCAGCAGTTTATCACCTGGGAACACCGGGGAGCTGTTTTTT | CASSLSPGNTGELFF
TRBJ1-2 | - | TRBV12-3/TRBV12-4 | - | TGTGCCAGCAGTTACGGGGGAGATGGCTACACCTTC | CASSYGGDGYTF
TRBJ1-1 | few | TRBV12-3/TRBV12-4 | - | TGTGCCAGCCAGTTGACGGGTCTTTCTGAAGCTTTCTTT | CASQLTGLSEAFF